This T cell receptor beta chain appears in the sequencing data of a study of shared clonotypes between healthy human individuals. CD45RO-negative, CCR7-selected cells formed the naive CD8 fraction, which excluded terminally differentiated effector memory CD45RA+ cells. Study-level findings and limits: Among a handful of donors, roughly 5% of naive CD4 clonotypes were found in common.

To note about this clone: Its antigen remains unknown. Other DNA sequences in this sample translate to the same CDR3.

Germline loops: CDR1 MNHEY, CDR2 SMNVEV (reference sequence). CDR3 length equals 13 residues. The ends were cut back, 5 bases at V and 4 bases at J, with 12 bases in the middle. The genomic DNA of each subset was split evenly across several immunoSEQ plates. Under the authors' procedure: Junction-only immunoSEQ sequences carried no quality scores, so filtering differed. Some clones are missing from TCRdb's copy, which holds only in-frame ones; the method was immunoSEQ multiplex PCR. The DNA was the basis for D and trimming; V, J and clone size are from that table. This repertoire shows around 2,000,000 clones, roughly 91% found once; its top ten account for roughly 1.8%.

This receptor was identified in a man younger than 30 in good health. Some clones in this sample may be carry-over from other donors' samples. The rearrangement joins TRBV27 to TRBJ2-7; either TRBD1 or TRBD2 may fit D (5 bases each). The sequenced sample was naive CD8+ T cells from PBMCs. The CDR3 region is CASSPRGGYEQYF. In DNA, the CDR3 is TGTGCCAGCAGTCCGAGGGGCGGTTACGAGCAGTACTTC.